This T cell receptor (beta chain) was sequenced in a study of neoadjuvant anti-PD-1 for oral cavity cancer. Study summary: Around day 43, patients without progression received a fourth nivolumab dose before surgery.

Time point indicated: after neoadjuvant nivolumab, at surgical resection. Stage II-IVA oral cavity squamous cell carcinoma was new and untreated by systemic or radiation therapy. Of note for this clone: Its antigen is not identified.

Generated by immunoSEQ multiplex PCR, the TCRdb table keeps only in-frame clones and is missing some. The table lists roughly 32,000 clones, about 80% of them singletons. This CDR3 contains 15 residues. V was pared by 0 bases and J by 6 bases, with 14 bases between. Germline V CDR1 and CDR2: ENHRY, SYGVKD. Whole-study results and caveats: Non-responders to neoadjuvant nivolumab had significantly more clonal PBMC T cells than responders.

The source material was PBMCs, sampled after nivolumab (anti-PD-1) treatment. The TCR originated in a person between 35 and 79 years old with oral cavity squamous cell carcinoma. V gene TRBV10-3 combines with J gene TRBJ1-2, with D perhaps TRBD1 (6 bases). In DNA form, the CDR3 reads TGTGCCATCAGTGAGTCGACACAGGGTGTGCATGGCTACACCTTC. Amino acid sequence: CAISESTQGVHGYTF.